This TCR beta chain was recovered during a study of identical twins. CDR1 is SGHVT, CDR2 SQSDAQ, per germline. The CDR3 is 17 residues long. The germline V and J ends were trimmed by 11 bases and 5 bases, with 29 bases remaining between them. Regarding the study as a whole: For monozygotic twins, models underestimated out-of-frame TCR alpha sharing.

Details on this clonotype: Its specificity is not known.

TCRdb fed the 5' RACE reads into MiXCR, producing one record per CDR3 protein. Of about 570,000 distinct CDR3 sequences listed, roughly 9.9% are singletons. The sample also formed part of further work on yellow fever vaccine responses in identical twins.

The clonotype comes from a woman under 30 in good health. Sequencing was performed on PBMCs. The chain joins TRBV7-4 to TRBJ2-3; a weak D match, TRBD1 (5 bases). The CDR3 DNA reads TGTGCCTTCTGTTCCGCCGAAAAGTCCAGGGTCAGAGATACGCAGTATTTT. It is translated as CAFCSAEKSRVRDTQYF.